This entry lists 18 T cell receptor beta chains sequenced from one sample in a study of early T cells in non-severe SARS-CoV-2 infection. TCRdb re-derived calls from the 5' RACE reads in MiXCR, one entry per CDR3 protein. The sample holds some 70,000 distinct CDR3 sequences, around 4.6% seen once. Sequencing used whole blood. The receptors derive from an adult who was a healthcare worker with PCR-confirmed SARS-CoV-2 infection or an uninfected control (not recorded which).

The table lists this clonotype with a few counts. The chain links TRBV20-1 to TRBJ2-1, with 13 nucleotides matching TRBD2. The CDR3 is 16 residues long. Germline-derived CDR1 and CDR2 are DFQATT and SNEGSKA (reference sequence). The V gene end was trimmed by 5 bases and the J gene end by 7 bases; junction bases not matched to a gene: 11. The CDR3 nucleotides are TGCAGTGCTCCCGGGGGCGGGACTAGCGGGGTGAATGAGCAGTTCTTC. Encoded protein: CSAPGGGTSGVNEQFF.

This clonotype was detected ten times or more. The V and J genes are TRBV18 and TRBJ1-1; D is undetermined. Germline V CDR1 and CDR2: KGHSH, LQKENI. The CDR3 totals 14 residues. Trimming cost V 1 base and J 1 base, with 7 bases left between them. CDR3 loop: CASSPLGSNTEAFF. As DNA, the CDR3 is TGTGCCAGCTCACCACTAGGGTCGAACACTGAAGCTTTCTTT.

This clonotype was observed a handful of times. The V call is TRBV11-2, the J call TRBJ1-1, with D possibly being TRBD1 (5 bases). The length of the CDR3 is 12 residues. Per germline, CDR1 SGHAT and CDR2 FQNNGV. V dropped 6 bases and J dropped 4 bases, with 9 bases sitting between them. CDR3 loop: CASSQGGTEAFF. The CDR3 bases are TGTGCCAGCAGTCAGGGAGGCACTGAAGCTTTCTTT.

This clonotype was counted at least ten times. The chain is built from TRBV15 and TRBJ1-5; D uncertain. V was shortened by 1 base and J by 0 bases, with 10 bases between the two germline ends. The germline gives CDR1 LNHNV, CDR2 YYDKDF (reference sequence). The CDR3 extends over 16 amino acids. This CDR3 reads CATSRGSGYSNQPQHF. Written as DNA, the CDR3 is TGTGCCACCAGCAGAGGGTCTGGTTATAGCAATCAGCCCCAGCATTTT. The whole variable domain, remainder taken from reference TRBV15 and TRBJ1-5, is DAMVIQNPRYQVTQFGKPVTLSCSQTLNHNVMYWYQQKSSQAPKLLFHYYDKDFNNEADTPDNFQSRRPNTSFCFLDIRSPGLGDTAMYLCATSRGSGYSNQPQHFGDGTRLSIL.

This clonotype was seen a handful of times. CDR3 region: CASSLDSLGSADTQYF. Written as DNA, the CDR3 is TGTGCCAGCAGCTTGGACTCTTTAGGATCCGCAGATACGCAGTATTTT. The V gene is TRBV5-8, the J gene TRBJ2-3; no clear D. V shed 0 bases and J shed 4 bases, with 15 bases lying between them. Germline CDR1 is SGHTS and CDR2 is YDEGEE. This CDR3 region has 16 residues.

This clonotype was counted ten times or more. CDR3 loop: CASSLSGGSTDTQYF. The DNA of the CDR3 is TGTGCCAGCAGCCTTAGCGGGGGTAGCACAGATACGCAGTATTTT. The V gene is TRBV11-2, the J gene TRBJ2-3, with 9 nucleotides matching TRBD2. V was pared by 5 bases and J by 0 bases, with 3 bases of the junction left unmatched. Germline V gives CDR1 SGHAT, CDR2 FQNNGV. This CDR3 spans 15 amino acids.

There are many counts of this clonotype. The rearrangement uses TRBV18 and TRBJ1-1; 11 bases match TRBD1. This CDR3 contains 16 residues. The ends lost 6 bases at V and 0 bases at J; junction bases unmatched: 6. Germline V lookup: CDR1 KGHSH, CDR2 LQKENI. CDR3 sequence: CASSLGQGALNTEAFF. The CDR3 DNA follows: TGTGCCAGCTCCCTCGGACAGGGGGCCTTGAACACTGAAGCTTTCTTT.

This clonotype was counted many times. V and J are TRBV3-1 and TRBJ1-1; no clear D. The CDR3 sequence is 13 residues long. Germline V gene lookup returns CDR1 LGHDT and CDR2 YNNKEL (reference sequence). Trimming stripped 0 bases from V and 4 bases from J, with 6 bases between. The CDR3 sequence: CASSQDFGTEAFF. The CDR3, as DNA: TGTGCCAGCAGCCAAGATTTTGGCACTGAAGCTTTCTTT.

A remark on this clonotype: This may come from a read error, since a much larger clone is one base off. This chain links TRBV4-3 with TRBJ2-1; no clear D. This CDR3 is 14 amino acids long. CDR1 and CDR2 from the germline V gene are LGHNA and YSLEER. CDR3 in DNA: TGCGTCAGCAGCCAAGTACATGGCTACAATGAGCAGTTCTTC. The encoded protein is CVSSQVHGYNEQFF.

The J gene is TRBJ1-1, the V gene TRBV7-6; D is uncertain. This CDR3 is 14 amino acids long. V dropped 4 bases and J dropped 4 bases, with 13 bases sitting between them. Germline values: CDR1 SGHVS, CDR2 FNYEAQ. CDR3 nucleotide sequence: TGTGCCAGCAGCTCGCGACAAGGGAGCACTGAAGCTTTCTTT. The encoded protein is CASSSRQGSTEAFF.

DNA for the CDR3: TGTGCCAGCACCAGCGGCTATAGCACAGATACGCAGTATTTT. It translates to CASTSGYSTDTQYF. The V call is TRBV11-2, the J call TRBJ2-3, with D maybe TRBD2 (5 bases). The CDR3 spans 14 residues. Per the germline V gene, CDR1 is SGHAT and CDR2 is FQNNGV. With 7 bases removed from V and 0 bases from J, the gap between germline ends came to 11 bases.

The V and J genes are TRBV4-3 and TRBJ2-4; D is unresolved. CDR3 length: 14 residues. V shed 1 base and J shed 5 bases, with 9 bases lying between them. Germline V CDR1 and CDR2: LGHNA, YSLEER. The CDR3 is CASSQVGYENIQYF. In DNA form, the CDR3 reads TGCGCCAGCAGCCAAGTGGGATATGAAAACATTCAGTACTTC.

In its sample, this clonotype was seen many times. The chain recombines TRBV28 with TRBJ2-7; D may correspond to TRBD1 or TRBD2 (7 bases each). Between the trimmed V and J ends, which lost 1 base and 0 bases, there was a span of 19 bases. Germline CDR1 and CDR2: MDHEN and SYDVKM. The CDR3 has 18 residues. The CDR3 spells CASSLYPRGGTDSYEQYF. In DNA form, the CDR3 reads TGTGCCAGCAGTTTATACCCCAGGGGAGGGACAGACTCCTACGAGCAGTACTTC.

This clonotype showed up many times. The rearrangement joins TRBV10-3 to TRBJ2-3, with D unresolved. There are 13 residues in the CDR3. Looked up from germline, CDR1 is ENHRY and CDR2 is SYGVKD. Trimming cost V 6 bases and J 1 base, with 8 bases left between them. CDR3 DNA sequence: TGTGCCATCAGGGCCTCGGGCACAGATACGCAGTATTTT. This codes for CAIRASGTDTQYF.

This clonotype has just a few counts. The rearrangement links TRBV18 to TRBJ1-2, with D unclear. The CDR3 length is 14 residues. V was cut by 4 bases and J by 8 bases, with 17 bases left in between. Germline V gene sequence: CDR1 KGHSH, CDR2 LQKENI. DNA for the CDR3: TGTGCCAGCTCACAGATGGCCCAGAACGAGGGCTACACCTTC. It is translated as CASSQMAQNEGYTF.

This clonotype was recorded at least ten times. This chain connects TRBV5-5 to TRBJ2-7; TRBD1 is a possible D gene (6 bases). CDR3 length: 14 residues. V shed 4 bases and J shed 3 bases, with 14 bases lying between them. The germline gives CDR1 SGHKS, CDR2 YYEKEE (reference sequence). CDR3 amino acids: CASSLQGHLYEQYF. DNA for the CDR3: TGTGCCAGCAGCCTGCAGGGACACCTCTACGAGCAGTACTTC.

This clonotype was seen repeatedly, ten times or more. The chain uses TRBV5-1 and TRBJ2-1, with 7 bases matching TRBD2. The germline V gene has CDR1 SGHRS and CDR2 YFSETQ. The CDR3 extends over 16 amino acids. V lost 4 bases and J lost 5; bases outside the gene matches: 12. The CDR3 loop reads CASSGGLSGWDNEQFF. The CDR3 nucleotides read TGCGCCAGCAGCGGGGGACTAAGCGGCTGGGACAATGAGCAGTTCTTC.

This clonotype was detected only a few times. The genes are TRBV5-5 and TRBJ1-1, with unresolved D. From germline, CDR1 is SGHKS and CDR2 YYEKEE (reference sequence). The CDR3 totals 15 residues. The V end lost 3 bases, the J end lost 2 bases, and 14 bases lay between the germline ends. CDR3 protein: CASSSSPPGNTEAFF. The CDR3 region has the DNA TGTGCCAGCAGCTCTTCCCCCCCAGGTAACACTGAAGCTTTCTTT.